The sample holds one count of the clone carrying this TCR beta chain. Trimming removed 6 bases at V and 4 bases at J, with 12 bases between. The CDR3 length is 13 residues. The PCR template was genomic DNA. A primer set of 30 forward and 13 reverse primers amplified the CDR3. TCRdb re-called the multiplex PCR reads with MiXCR, one entry per CDR3 protein. The sample consists of about 290,000 distinct CDR3 sequences, roughly 44% of them appearing once. This specimen belongs to a study of type 1 and type 2 diabetes patients. About the study: From PBMCs, CD4+ and CD8+ T cells were isolated by magnetic microbeads.

Peripheral blood, about 11 milliliters per participant, was collected. Sequenced input: peripheral blood mononuclear cells (PBMCs). This TCR came from a man in his late teens or twenties with type 2 diabetes. This sequence joins TRBV12-3 or TRBV12-4 and TRBJ1-2; perhaps TRBD1 as D (5 bases). CDR3 DNA sequence: TGTGCCAGCAGCGACAGCTTATTCTATGGCTACACCTTC. Its translation is CASSDSLFYGYTF.